One sample yielded the 22 T cell receptor beta chains listed below, sequenced in a study of blood T cell repertoires in COVID-19. The method was immunoSEQ multiplex PCR; TCRdb's version includes in-frame clones alone and lacks a portion of them. The sample carries 200,000 to 250,000 clones, 81% recorded once. Sequenced material: PBMCs or T cells enriched from blood (not recorded which). Every receptor here comes from a woman aged 45-60 years with acute COVID-19.

Here the CDR3 reads CASRNRGLRTGELFF. CDR3 DNA sequence: TGTGCCAGCAGGAACAGGGGGCTGAGGACCGGGGAGCTGTTTTTT. V gene TRBV27 combines with J gene TRBJ2-2; 9 bases are shared with TRBD1. V was pared by 6 bases and J by 5 bases, with 7 bases of the junction left unmatched. The length of the CDR3 is 15 residues. Looked up from germline, CDR1 is MNHEY and CDR2 is SMNVEV (reference sequence).

This chain links TRBV10-3 with TRBJ2-1; the match to TRBD1 covers 11 bases. Germline CDR1 ENHRY, CDR2 SYGVKD. J lost 0 bases, V lost 6 bases, and 1 base had no gene match. The length of the CDR3 is 15 residues. The CDR3 protein is CAIRGTGGSYNEQFF. CDR3 bases: TGTGCCATCAGGGGGACAGGGGGCTCCTACAATGAGCAGTTCTTC.

V usage is TRBV7-6 and J usage is TRBJ2-7; tentatively, D is TRBD2 (6 bases). V lost 3 bases, J lost 2 bases, and 14 bases lay in between. CDR1 is SGHVS, CDR2 FNYEAQ, per germline. The CDR3 totals 15 residues. This CDR3 reads CASSFGRQGTYEQYF. CDR3 sequence (DNA): TGTGCCAGCAGCTTTGGGAGGCAAGGGACCTACGAGCAGTACTTC.

The rearrangement links TRBV5-1 to TRBJ2-1, with TRBD2 identical over 7 bases. Germline CDR1 SGHRS, CDR2 YFSETQ. V lost 6 bases, J lost 0 bases, and 6 bases stayed unmatched. The CDR3 is made up of 15 amino acids. The CDR3 DNA is TGCGCCAGCACCTCGCGGGAGAGCTCCTACAATGAGCAGTTCTTC. Its translation: CASTSRESSYNEQFF.

The chain carries TRBV6-2 or TRBV6-3 and TRBJ2-7; 10 bases agree with TRBD2. The length of the CDR3 is 16 residues. Per germline, CDR1 MNHEY and CDR2 SVGEGT. J lost 5 bases, V lost 3 bases, and 10 bases had no gene match. The CDR3 DNA reads as TGTGCCAGCAGTTATGACCTGGCTAGCGGGAGTCACGAGCAGTACTTC. Translating it yields CASSYDLASGSHEQYF.

This chain joins TRBV19 and TRBJ1-3; 7 bases agree with TRBD1. The CDR3 contains 14 residues. The trim removed 10 bases at V and 2 bases at J, leaving 8 bases unmatched. Germline-derived CDR1 and CDR2 are LNHDA and SQIVND (reference sequence). CDR3 nucleotides: TGTGCCACAAGAGACAGGGCAGCTGGAAACACCATATATTTT. Protein sequence: CATRDRAAGNTIYF.

The chain carries TRBV7-9 and TRBJ2-2; 7 bases map to TRBD1. The germline V gene has CDR1 SEHNR and CDR2 FQNEAQ (reference sequence). The CDR3 loop spans 14 amino acids. Trimming removed 5 bases from V and 4 bases from J; junction bases left unmatched: 4. As DNA, the CDR3 is TGTGCCAGCAGCGCAGACAGGGTCACCGGGGAGCTGTTTTTT. Translated: CASSADRVTGELFF.

The rearrangement links TRBV3-1 (or the pseudogene TRBV3-2) to TRBJ2-1, with TRBD2 matching 7 bases. From germline, CDR1 is LGHDT and CDR2 YNNKEL (reference sequence). Unmatched junction bases numbered 8, after V lost 1 base and J lost 5 bases. The CDR3 covers 16 residues. The CDR3 loop is CASSQVRRGRHNEQFF. CDR3 nucleotide sequence: TGTGCCAGCAGCCAAGTTCGTCGCGGGAGACACAATGAGCAGTTCTTC.

The V call is TRBV3-1 (or the pseudogene TRBV3-2), the J call TRBJ1-5, with D perhaps TRBD1 (5 bases). Germline values: CDR1 LGHDT, CDR2 YNNKEL (reference sequence). Deletions cut 4 bases from V and 3 bases from J, with 10 bases between. The CDR3 covers 14 residues. The CDR3 sequence is CASSRSGPNQPQHF. CDR3 DNA sequence: TGTGCCAGCAGCCGCTCAGGGCCCAATCAGCCCCAGCATTTT.

The chain is built from TRBV4-1 and TRBJ1-2; TRBD1 agrees at 8 bases. V lost 3 bases to trimming and J lost 0 bases; unmatched junction nucleotides: 12. The CDR3 contains 18 residues. The germline V gene encodes CDR1 MGHRA and CDR2 YSYEKL. The CDR3 nucleotides are TGCGCCAGCAGCCAGGCAAAACCGGACAGGGTCGCTAACTATGGCTACACCTTC. It specifies CASSQAKPDRVANYGYTF.

The chain joins TRBV6-5 to TRBJ1-2; D possibly corresponds to TRBD1 (6 bases). The V gene's germline CDR1 is MNHEY and CDR2 SVGAGI. V lost 0 bases and J lost 2, with 10 bases in between. CDR3 size: 15 residues. CDR3 coding DNA: TGTGCCAGCAGTTACTCGATTCAGGGGAACTATGGCTACACCTTC. Translated: CASSYSIQGNYGYTF.

This clone was seen a few times. The chain links TRBV18 to TRBJ2-7; TRBD1 aligns across 9 bases. Per the germline V gene, CDR1 is KGHSH and CDR2 is LQKENI. The CDR3 covers 15 residues. Unmatched junction bases numbered 7, after V lost 3 bases and J lost 4 bases. The CDR3 region has the DNA TGTGCCAGCTCACCCATGGGGACAGGGTCTTACGAGCAGTACTTC. This codes for CASSPMGTGSYEQYF.

The chain recombines TRBV7-8 with TRBJ2-7; the match to TRBD1 covers 7 bases. Trimming removed 1 base from V and 9 bases from J; junction bases left unmatched: 18. CDR1 and CDR2 from the germline V gene are SGHVS and FQNEAQ. This CDR3 has 17 residues. CDR3 in amino acids: CASSLVPVGQEQTRQYF. DNA of the CDR3: TGTGCCAGCAGCTTAGTCCCTGTTGGACAGGAGCAAACAAGGCAGTACTTC.

The rearrangement uses TRBV9 and TRBJ2-1; 7 positions match TRBD2. V lost 4 bases to trimming and J lost 3 bases; unmatched junction nucleotides: 4. Germline-derived CDR1 and CDR2 are SGDLS and YYNGEE. The CDR3 covers 14 residues. This chain's CDR3 is CASSSSSGYNEQFF. CDR3 nucleotides: TGTGCCAGCAGCTCCTCTAGCGGCTACAATGAGCAGTTCTTC.

The chain uses TRBV12-5 and TRBJ1-2, with D possibly TRBD1 on 5 matching bases. Germline-derived CDR1 and CDR2 are LGHNT and FRNRAP. CDR3 length: 16 residues. The germline V and J ends were trimmed by 1 base and 4 bases, with 16 bases remaining between them. The CDR3 loop is CASGLGGQVIFYGYTF. The CDR3 nucleotides read TGTGCTAGTGGTTTGGGGGGCCAGGTCATCTTCTATGGCTACACCTTC.

The DNA for the CDR3 is TGTGCCAGCAGTTTAAAGGGGCGGGGAGCTTTCTTT. Amino acids: CASSLKGRGAFF. The J gene is TRBJ1-1, the V gene TRBV28; D might be TRBD1 (5 bases). V was trimmed by 2 bases and J by 10 bases, leaving 11 bases between them. CDR1 and CDR2 from the germline V gene are MDHEN and SYDVKM. The CDR3 has 12 amino acids.

V gene TRBV15 combines with J gene TRBJ2-7, with D possibly being TRBD1 (6 bases). The CDR3 length is 14 residues. CDR1 and CDR2 from the germline V gene are LNHNV and YYDKDF (reference sequence). V shed 6 bases and J shed 5 bases, with 17 bases lying between them. The CDR3 DNA follows: TGTGCCACCAGGAGGAACAGGGCTAGGGACGAGCAGTACTTC. Encoded protein: CATRRNRARDEQYF.

V gene TRBV2 combines with J gene TRBJ1-2, with 11 bases matching TRBD1. The CDR3 has 15 residues. V lost 8 bases and J lost 4; bases outside the gene matches: 9. The germline V gene encodes CDR1 SNHLY and CDR2 FYNNEI. CDR3 bases: TGTGCCAGCTTGTTTGGGACAGGGGGTGGCTATGGCTACACCTTC. It translates to CASLFGTGGGYGYTF.

This sequence joins TRBV4-3 and TRBJ1-1; TRBD1 is a possible D gene (5 bases). The V end lost 0 bases, the J end lost 10 bases, and 15 bases lay between the germline ends. The germline CDR1 and CDR2 sequences are LGHNA and YSLEER. The length of the CDR3 is 14 residues. The CDR3 sequence: CASSQETAGERAFF. Written as DNA, the CDR3 is TGCGCCAGCAGCCAAGAAACGGCGGGGGAGAGAGCTTTCTTT.

The chain joins TRBV3-1 (or the pseudogene TRBV3-2) to TRBJ1-6; no definite D call. V was clipped by 1 base and J by 0 bases, with 4 bases between them. The V gene's germline CDR1 is LGHDT and CDR2 YNNKEL (reference sequence). The CDR3 has 15 residues. CDR3 region: CASSQGSSYNSPLHF. CDR3 coding DNA: TGTGCCAGCAGCCAAGGGAGCTCCTATAATTCACCCCTCCACTTT.

This chain connects TRBV4-1 to TRBJ1-2; 8 bases agree with TRBD1. Losses at the gene ends were 1 base for V and 8 bases for J; bases not matched to a gene: 9. Germline CDR1 reads MGHRA; CDR2 reads YSYEKL. CDR3 length: 15 amino acids. The CDR3 sequence is CASSQGTGTPQGYTF. In DNA, the CDR3 is TGCGCCAGCAGCCAAGGGACAGGGACTCCCCAGGGCTACACCTTC.

The rearrangement links TRBV11-2 to TRBJ2-7; 11 nucleotides agree with TRBD2. The germline CDR1 and CDR2 sequences are SGHAT and FQNNGV. There are 16 residues in the CDR3. The junction had 10 bases not matched to a gene; V was cut back by 3 bases and J by 6 bases. The CDR3 reads CASSFLAGGPITEQYF. In DNA form, the CDR3 reads TGTGCCAGCAGCTTCTTAGCGGGAGGGCCTATTACCGAGCAGTACTTC.